In its sample, the clone carrying this T cell receptor (beta chain) was seen once. The source of the sample is a study of blood T cell repertoires in COVID-19. Study as a whole: Italy, Spain and the United States were the sources of the convalescent and acute COVID-19 samples. PBMCs, B-cell-depleted T cells, or T cells provided the cDNA or gDNA that made up the material.

As originally analysed: Estimation of nucleated cell counts was performed using reference gene primer amplification. Using immunoSEQ multiplex PCR, the repertoire was profiled, and TCRdb retains in-frame clones only, with some absent. That table supplies the V and J calls and clone size; D and trimming were determined from the DNA. The profile shows about 180,000 clones, approximately 80% of them singletons. This TCR was recovered from a human donor in a cohort sampled during active COVID-19. The sequencing sample was made of peripheral blood.

The CDR3: CASSQVPPGSTEAFF. CDR3 coding DNA: TGCGCCAGCAGCCAGGTTCCCCCGGGGAGCACTGAAGCTTTCTTT. The chain combines TRBV4-1 with TRBJ1-1; D is unclear. V was trimmed by 3 bases and J by 4 bases, leaving 15 bases between them. Germline V gene sequence: CDR1 MGHRA, CDR2 YSYEKL. The CDR3 consists of 15 residues.